This T cell receptor beta chain was identified during a study of CD8+ T cells in alopecia areata. Study-level information: Treated patients were given 5 to 10 mg oral tofacitinib twice daily.

CDR1 SGHVS and CDR2 FNYEAQ come from the germline V gene. The CDR3 sequence is 15 residues long. J was trimmed by 6 bases and V by 8 bases; bases with no gene match: 14. Study-wide results and caveats: Scalp clonality, along with expanded CD8+ clones among the top 100, was significantly decreased by tofacitinib.

Remarks on this clone: Its antigen is undetermined.

Reverse transcription of extracted RNA yielded cDNA, which provided the sequencing template. Libraries were prepared by immunoSEQ multiplex PCR; TCRdb keeps only in-frame clonotypes and omits some of them. Here the sample spans approximately 18,000 clones, around 60% being singletons. Treatment reported: oral pan-JAK inhibitor, 5-10 mg twice daily. Alopecia areata patients had lesional scalp punch biopsies and peripheral blood taken from them. The chain uses TRBV7-6 and TRBJ1-1; 8 bases are a match to TRBD1. The source of this sequence is a human donor with alopecia areata. The sequencing used skin, collected at week 4, from a patient treated with tofacitinib. This CDR3 is CASQLILSGGSEAFF. For the CDR3, the DNA is TGTGCCAGCCAGCTTATATTGTCAGGGGGCTCTGAAGCTTTCTTT.